Presented here are 28 T cell receptor beta chains from one specimen sequenced in a study of blood T cells in healthy people across ages. A second PCR of 7 to 11 cycles used a sample-barcoded 5' primer and a J-beta primer mix. TCRdb re-called the 5' RACE reads with MiXCR, one entry per CDR3 protein. The data contain about 730,000 distinct CDR3 sequences, 43% of them singletons. What was sequenced was blood. Source of these receptors: a woman aged 55-69 years in good health.

V gene TRBV24-1 combines with J gene TRBJ2-4, with 7 bases matching TRBD1. Germline values: CDR1 KGHDR, CDR2 SFDVKD. The CDR3 loop spans 13 amino acids. V gave up 3 bases and J gave up 13 bases; unmatched junction bases: 8. The CDR3 nucleotides are TGTGCCACCAGTGATACCCCAGGGACAGAGCAGTACTTC. Translating it yields CATSDTPGTEQYF.

The chain joins TRBV21-1 to TRBJ1-2; the table's D call TRBD1 went unverified against the DNA. TRBV21-1 is a listed pseudogene. This CDR3 is 12 amino acids long. The CDR3 loop is CATGTVPYGYTF. The CDR3 DNA follows: TGTGCCACCGGGACAGTGCCCTATGGCTACACCTTC.

This chain links TRBV4-2 with TRBJ2-1; no firm D call. The CDR3 contains 14 residues. Trimming took 0 bases from V and 9 from J, leaving 12 bases between them. Germline CDR1 and CDR2: LGHNA and YNFKEQ. Written as DNA, the CDR3 is TGTGCCAGCAGCCAAGACAGGCAAGCGACTGAGCAGTTCTTC. It translates to CASSQDRQATEQFF.

The J gene is TRBJ2-3, the V gene TRBV6-5; tentatively, D is TRBD2 (6 bases). This CDR3 is 16 amino acids long. Germline CDR1 MNHEY, CDR2 SVGAGI. V lost 2 bases to trimming and J lost 1 base, with 13 bases between them. The DNA for the CDR3 is TGTGCCAGCAGTTACAATCGGGGAGGAGGCACAGATACGCAGTATTTT. It translates to CASSYNRGGGTDTQYF.

The chain links TRBV29-1 to TRBJ1-4, with 9 bases identical to TRBD1. Trimming at V came to 6 bases and at J to 5 bases, leaving 7 bases not matched to a gene. Germline assignment: CDR1 SQVTM and CDR2 ANQGSEA. This CDR3 comprises 14 residues. The CDR3 bases are TGCAGCGTAGGACCGGGACAGGGAAATGAAAAACTGTTTTTT. Translation: CSVGPGQGNEKLFF.

The chain recombines TRBV11-3 with TRBJ2-1, with 13 positions matching TRBD2. This CDR3 region has 17 residues. Trimming removed 5 bases from V and 5 bases from J; junction bases left unmatched: 9. Germline V lookup: CDR1 SGHNT, CDR2 YENEEA. The CDR3 coding sequence is TGTGCCAGCAGCCCCCGGACTAGCGGGAGTTTCGACAATGAGCAGTTCTTC. Its translation: CASSPRTSGSFDNEQFF.

The V call is TRBV29-1, the J call TRBJ2-1, with 10 positions matching TRBD2. The junction had 14 bases not matched to a gene; V was cut back by 7 bases and J by 8 bases. Germline-derived CDR1 and CDR2 are SQVTM and ANQGSEA. CDR3 size: 15 residues. The CDR3, as DNA: TGCAGCGCCGGGCCTAGCGGGAGTGGTGGCGATGAGCAGTTCTTC. This translates into CSAGPSGSGGDEQFF.

The V and J genes are TRBV11-1 and TRBJ2-1; TRBD2 matches 10 bases. With the DNA end fitting TRBJ2-7 better, the J assignment may be wrong. There are 16 residues in the CDR3. Germline V CDR1 and CDR2: SGHAT, FQDESV (reference sequence). The CDR3 DNA reads as TGTGCCAGCACCGTATTATCTAGCGGGGGCTACAATGAGCAGTACTTC. Protein: CASTVLSSGGYNEQYF.

This chain joins TRBV7-9 and TRBJ2-1; 10 nucleotides match TRBD2. CDR3 size: 16 residues. Germline V gene sequence: CDR1 SEHNR, CDR2 FQNEAQ (reference sequence). Trimming removed 6 bases from V and 1 base from J; junction bases left unmatched: 6. The CDR3 DNA is TGTGCCAGCAGACTAGCGGGGAGTCCTTCCTACAATGAGCAGTTCTTC. The encoded protein is CASRLAGSPSYNEQFF.

The chain recombines TRBV20-1 with TRBJ2-4; D gene ambiguous. The assigned J gene may be wrong: the sequence end matches TRBJ2-7 better. Germline-derived CDR1 and CDR2 are DFQATT and SNEGSKA (reference sequence). The CDR3 loop spans 13 amino acids. This chain's CDR3 is CSARAAINYEQYF. DNA of the CDR3: TGCAGTGCTAGAGCTGCGATAAACTACGAGCAGTACTTC.

This clonotype occurred a few times. The rearrangement joins TRBV12-3 or TRBV12-4 to TRBJ1-2, with D perhaps matching TRBD1 (5 bases). V was clipped by 8 bases and J by 1 base, with 14 bases between them. The length of the CDR3 is 14 residues. The CDR3, as DNA: TGTGCCAGCCGAATCCGGGACGTTAACTATGGCTACACCTTC. Its protein product is CASRIRDVNYGYTF.

This chain uses TRBV7-8 with TRBJ2-3; tentatively, D is TRBD2 (5 bases). Germline V CDR1 and CDR2: SGHVS, FQNEAQ. The CDR3 covers 12 residues. Between the trimmed V and J ends, which lost 5 bases and 7 bases, there was a span of 10 bases. The CDR3 sequence is CASSLAGNTQYF. CDR3 bases: TGTGCCAGCAGCCTGGCGGGCAATACGCAGTATTTT.

The rearrangement links TRBV24-1 to TRBJ2-7; TRBD2 might be the D (5 bases). This CDR3 has 14 amino acids. Trimming took off 4 bases at V and 4 bases at J, with 13 bases between the two ends. In germline, CDR1 is KGHDR, CDR2 SFDVKD. The DNA of the CDR3 is TGTGCCACCAGTGACCCCGGAGAGGGATACGAGCAGTACTTC. Translated: CATSDPGEGYEQYF.

As to this clonotype: A junction boundary mismatches the germline segment, possibly from a read error. This chain links TRBV4-3 with TRBJ2-1; TRBD2 aligns across 11 bases. The CDR3 sequence is 16 residues long. Germline CDR1 and CDR2: LGHNA and YSLEER. The CDR3 spells CASNQSLAGAYNEQFF. The CDR3 nucleotides are TGCGCCAGCAACCAATCACTAGCGGGAGCCTACAATGAGCAGTTCTTC.

This chain links TRBV7-2 with TRBJ1-6; D gene unclear. The CDR3 extends over 13 amino acids. Trimming left V 2 bases short and J 10 bases short, with 9 bases between. CDR1 is SGHTA and CDR2 is FQGNSA in the germline V gene. In DNA form, the CDR3 reads TGTGCCAGCAGCTTAATTATAAGATCACCCCTCCACTTT. Protein sequence: CASSLIIRSPLHF. Variable domain in full (rest from reference TRBV7-2 and TRBJ1-6): GAGVSQSPSNKVTEKGKDVELRCDPISGHTALYWYRQSLGQGLEFLIYFQGNSAPDKSGLPSDRFSAERTGGSVSTLTIQRTQQEDSAVYLCASSLIIRSPLHFGNGTRLTVT.

V and J are TRBV4-3 and TRBJ2-1, with 12 nucleotides matching TRBD1. With V trimmed by 4 bases and J by 9 bases, 1 base remained unmatched. This CDR3 has 13 residues. Germline CDR1 is LGHNA and CDR2 is YSLEER. Written as DNA, the CDR3 is TGCGCCAGCAGCCGGGACAGGGGGCGTGAGCAGTTCTTC. It codes for CASSRDRGREQFF.

This clonotype was picked up a small number of times. A junction end diverges from the germline sequence, so it may reflect a read error. The chain employs TRBV30 and TRBJ2-1, with 11 bases fitting TRBD2. The CDR3 length is 15 residues. Germline-derived CDR1 and CDR2 are GTSNPN and SVGIG (reference sequence). CDR3 region: CAWRVAGGPSNERFF. The CDR3 nucleotides are TGTGCCTGGAGGGTAGCGGGGGGGCCTTCAAATGAGCGGTTCTTC.

V gene TRBV29-1 combines with J gene TRBJ1-2; D not resolved. Germline lookup yields CDR1 SQVTM and CDR2 ANQGSEA. V was pared by 8 bases and J by 5 bases, with 12 bases between. There are 11 residues in the CDR3. CDR3 region: CSLATGYGYTF. The CDR3 nucleotides read TGCAGCCTCGCAACTGGATATGGCTACACCTTC.

The V call is TRBV29-1, the J call TRBJ1-1; D possibly corresponds to TRBD1 (5 bases). V lost 1 base to trimming and J lost 5 bases, with 8 bases between them. In germline, CDR1 is SQVTM, CDR2 ANQGSEA. The CDR3 contains 12 residues. The DNA of the CDR3 is TGCAGCGTTGAAGCCAGGGATACTGAAGCTTTCTTT. As protein: CSVEARDTEAFF.

Notes on this clonotype: One end of the junction is discordant with germline, which a read error may explain. The chain links TRBV7-9 to TRBJ1-5, with D possibly being TRBD1 (5 bases). There are 13 residues in the CDR3. Germline CDR1 SEHNR, CDR2 FQNEAQ (reference sequence). The chain's CDR3 is CSSNGGGGQPQHF. Written as DNA, the CDR3 is TGTTCCAGCAACGGGGGTGGCGGGCAGCCCCAGCATTTT.

This clonotype occurred many times. The rearrangement joins TRBV28 to TRBJ2-1; D may be TRBD1 (6 bases). CDR3 size: 11 residues. Germline V gene data show CDR1 as MDHEN and CDR2 as SYDVKM. Trimming shortened V by 8 bases and J by 5 bases, and 7 bases separated the two germline ends. In nucleotides, the CDR3 is TGTGCCAGCGGACAGCACAATGAGCAGTTCTTC. Protein product: CASGQHNEQFF. The entire variable domain, with the rest obtained from reference TRBV28 and TRBJ2-1, is as follows: DVKVTQSSRYLVKRTGEKVFLECVQDMDHENMFWYRQDPGLGLRLIYFSYDVKMKEKGDIPEGYSVSREKKERFSLILESASTNQTSMYLCASGQHNEQFFGPGTRLTVL.

The table lists this clonotype with many counts. This rearrangement joins TRBV4-2 to TRBJ2-7; the D is unclear. Germline V gene lookup returns CDR1 LGHNA and CDR2 YNFKEQ. Trimming shortened V by 0 bases and J by 0 bases, and 9 bases separated the two germline ends. The CDR3 runs to 15 residues. The CDR3 reads CASSQDKTFSYEQYF. The CDR3 region has the DNA TGTGCCAGCAGCCAAGATAAAACTTTCTCCTACGAGCAGTACTTC.

The chain joins TRBV9 to TRBJ2-1, with TRBD2 matching over 7 bases. J was trimmed by 0 bases and V by 0 bases; bases with no gene match: 0. The CDR3 covers 15 residues. Germline V gene sequence: CDR1 SGDLS, CDR2 YYNGEE. The CDR3 DNA reads as TGTGCCAGCAGCGTAGGGGGGGGCTCCTACAATGAGCAGTTCTTC. Residues: CASSVGGGSYNEQFF.

This clonotype showed up many times. This chain uses TRBV10-3 with TRBJ1-6; D not certain. V was clipped by 0 bases and J by 10 bases, with 7 bases between them. The CDR3 sequence is 13 residues long. CDR1 and CDR2 (germline): ENHRY, SYGVKD. CDR3 DNA: TGTGCCATCAGTGAGTCGGCGGACTCACCCCTCCACTTT. Translation: CAISESADSPLHF.

This clonotype was counted ten times or more. CDR3 sequence reads: CASSSGQGNTEAFF. The CDR3 DNA sequence: TGTGCCAGCAGTTCGGGACAGGGGAACACTGAAGCTTTCTTT. The rearrangement uses TRBV28 and TRBJ1-1; 9 nucleotides align to TRBD1. This CDR3 is 14 amino acids long. Germline V CDR1 and CDR2: MDHEN, SYDVKM. The J segment lost 1 base and the V segment lost 4 bases, leaving 1 base of the junction unmatched. Combining the CDR3 with reference TRBV28 and TRBJ1-1 gives the whole variable domain DVKVTQSSRYLVKRTGEKVFLECVQDMDHENMFWYRQDPGLGLRLIYFSYDVKMKEKGDIPEGYSVSREKKERFSLILESASTNQTSMYLCASSSGQGNTEAFFGQGTRLTVV.

This chain links TRBV29-1 with TRBJ2-1; TRBD2 aligns across 9 bases. Trimming at V came to 4 bases and at J to 7 bases, leaving 14 bases not matched to a gene. There are 16 residues in the CDR3. Per the germline V gene, CDR1 is SQVTM and CDR2 is ANQGSEA. The CDR3 sequence: CSVAGTSRLKGNEQFF. CDR3 DNA: TGCAGCGTTGCCGGGACTAGCCGGTTAAAGGGAAATGAGCAGTTCTTC.

V and J are TRBV5-6 and TRBJ2-4; TRBD1 agrees at 8 bases. The closer fit of TRBJ2-5 to the DNA end suggests the J call may be wrong. The CDR3 runs to 15 residues. In germline, CDR1 is SGHDT, CDR2 YYEEEE. The CDR3 DNA follows: TGTGCCAGCAGCGGAGACAGGGGTTGGGAGGAGACCCAGTACTTC. Protein product: CASSGDRGWEETQYF.

This clonotype occurred many times. The chain is built from TRBV12-3 or TRBV12-4 and TRBJ1-5; 8 bases align to TRBD1. CDR3 size: 15 residues. The V gene end was trimmed by 5 bases and the J gene end by 4 bases; junction bases not matched to a gene: 7. The CDR3 DNA reads TGTGCCAGCAGTCTAGGACAGGGAGAGAATCAGCCCCAGCATTTT. This encodes CASSLGQGENQPQHF.